This TCR beta chain was retrieved from a study of beta chain features in type 1 diabetes. General observations from the study: The question left open here concerned HLA type influencing TCRB rearrangement. Patients showed naive, central memory and Treg TCRB repertoires that appeared more similar than those of healthy donors. Type 1 diabetes patients showed fewer insertions and more deletions at VDJ junctions.

The authors reverse transcribed all of the isolated RNA, so sequencing captured expressed TCRB transcripts. Assay: immunoSEQ multiplex PCR; the TCRdb copy retains only in-frame clones and omits some. Found here are hundreds of thousands of clones, roughly 14% of them singletons; the top ten hold under 0.04%. The CDR3 sequence is 11 residues long. Looked up from germline, CDR1 is DFQATT and CDR2 is SNEGSKA (reference sequence). Trimming removed 6 bases at V and 14 bases at J, with 14 bases between. Regarding this clone: Its specificity is not known.

The gene calls are TRBV20-1 and TRBJ1-6; D possibly corresponds to TRBD1 (6 bases). The TCR originated in a man aged 30 to 45 in good health. The sequencing sample was made of naive CD4+ T cells from blood. The CDR3 reads CSAPHNRALHF. DNA for the CDR3: TGCAGTGCCCCTCATAACAGGGCCCTCCACTTT.